These 27 T cell receptor beta chains were sequenced from one sample in a study of shared clonotypes between healthy human individuals. Measured with immunoSEQ multiplex PCR; TCRdb has only the in-frame clones, and not every one. This repertoire shows roughly 1 million clones, more than 65% found once; its top ten account for about 1.5%. Sequenced material: memory CD4+ T cells sorted from blood. Subset described: CD45RA-negative fraction. Receptor source: a man between 18 and 35 years old in good health.

For this clone: This specimen includes other DNA sequences encoding the same CDR3. The chain carries TRBV9 and TRBJ2-2; no clear D. Trimming removed 0 bases from V and 0 bases from J, with 3 bases in between. Germline CDR1 and CDR2: SGDLS and YYNGEE. The CDR3 totals 14 residues. The CDR3 DNA is TGTGCCAGCAGCGTAGGAGCGAACACCGGGGAGCTGTTTTTT. Protein: CASSVGANTGELFF.

V is TRBV19 and J is TRBJ1-4, with TRBD1 matching 10 bases. Trimming took 6 bases from V and 0 from J; bases not matched to a gene: 10. The CDR3 has 18 amino acids. CDR1 is LNHDA, CDR2 SQIVND, per germline (reference sequence). The CDR3 here is CASSPGTGVYATNEKLFF. Here the CDR3 DNA reads TGTGCCAGTAGCCCCGGGACAGGGGTCTACGCAACTAATGAAAAACTGTTTTTT.

The chain has TRBV30 and TRBJ2-7, with 8 bases identical to TRBD1. This CDR3 is 15 amino acids long. J gave up 2 bases and V 3 bases, and 9 bases lay outside the gene matches. Germline CDR1 and CDR2: GTSNPN and SVGIG (reference sequence). CDR3 loop: CAWSAQGDPTYEQYF. CDR3 nucleotides: TGTGCCTGGAGCGCACAGGGGGATCCCACCTACGAGCAGTACTTC.

Only a few counts were recorded for this clone. This sequence joins TRBV9 and TRBJ2-1; D may match TRBD1 or TRBD2 (6 bases each). V gave up 4 bases and J gave up 13 bases, with 21 bases separating them. Germline values: CDR1 SGDLS, CDR2 YYNGEE. This CDR3 is 14 amino acids long. The CDR3 DNA reads as TGTGCCAGCAGCCTCCACAATTGGGACACTAGCCAGTTCTTC. Protein product: CASSLHNWDTSQFF.

The chain uses TRBV27 and TRBJ1-2; tentatively, D is TRBD1 (6 bases). Trimming cost V 5 bases and J 3 bases, with 13 bases left between them. The CDR3 totals 14 residues. Germline CDR1 reads MNHEY; CDR2 reads SMNVEV (reference sequence). Here the CDR3 DNA reads TGTGCCAGCAGTCCCAACAGGGACTACTATGGCTACACCTTC. Its translation is CASSPNRDYYGYTF.

The chain uses TRBV18 and TRBJ2-2; D is perhaps TRBD1 (5 bases). CDR1 and CDR2 from the germline V gene are KGHSH and LQKENI. With 0 bases removed from V and 7 bases from J, the gap between germline ends came to 15 bases. The CDR3 is 16 residues long. CDR3 nucleotide sequence: TGTGCCAGCTCACCACCGGGGCCGTGGGGTTGCGGGGAGCTGTTTTTT. This codes for CASSPPGPWGCGELFF. Using reference TRBV18 and TRBJ2-2 for the parts outside the CDR3, the full variable domain is NAGVMQNPRHLVRRRGQEARLRCSPMKGHSHVYWYRQLPEEGLKFMVYLQKENIIDESGMPKERFSAEFPKEGPSILRIQQVVRGDSAAYFCASSPPGPWGCGELFFGEGSRLTVL.

This clone showed up just once. V and J are TRBV30 and TRBJ2-5, with TRBD2 as a possible D gene (6 bases). With 2 bases removed from V and 1 base from J, the gap between germline ends came to 14 bases. This CDR3 has 15 amino acids. Germline V gene sequence: CDR1 GTSNPN, CDR2 SVGIG (reference sequence). The CDR3 spells CAWSFIGTVQETQYF. The CDR3 DNA sequence: TGTGCCTGGAGTTTCATCGGGACTGTCCAAGAGACCCAGTACTTC. The full variable domain, completed using reference TRBV30 and TRBJ2-5, is SQTIHQWPATLVQPVGSPLSLECTVEGTSNPNLYWYRQAAGRGLQLLFYSVGIGQISSEVPQNLSASRPQDRQFILSSKKLLLSDSGFYLCAWSFIGTVQETQYFGPGTRLLVL.

The chain uses TRBV28 and TRBJ2-2; 7 bases map to TRBD2. The CDR3 has 16 amino acids. Trimming at V came to 3 bases and at J to 4 bases, leaving 8 bases not matched to a gene. The germline V gene has CDR1 MDHEN and CDR2 SYDVKM. The CDR3 loop is CASSLGSSGSTGELFF. CDR3 in DNA: TGTGCCAGCAGTTTGGGGTCTAGCGGTAGCACCGGGGAGCTGTTTTTT.

This clone was seen a handful of times. The V and J genes are TRBV5-1 and TRBJ2-2; TRBD1 agrees at 7 bases. The CDR3 spans 14 residues. Germline CDR1 reads SGHRS; CDR2 reads YFSETQ. V shed 4 bases, J shed 6 bases, and the junction held 6 bases outside the gene matches. The CDR3 nucleotides are TGCGCCAGCAGCCGGGGACAGCGGCCCGGGGAGCTGTTTTTT. Protein: CASSRGQRPGELFF.

This clone was counted a few times. V usage is TRBV2 and J usage is TRBJ2-5; 9 nucleotides align to TRBD2. The length of the CDR3 is 14 residues. Germline CDR1 SNHLY, CDR2 FYNNEI. The V and J ends lost 6 bases and 4 bases, in that order; junction bases with no gene match: 6. The chain's CDR3 is CASSGGSGGETQYF. The CDR3 region has the DNA TGTGCCAGCAGCGGGGGTAGCGGGGGAGAGACCCAGTACTTC.

The chain links TRBV5-1 to TRBJ2-5; D not certain. CDR3 length: 15 residues. V lost 2 bases and J lost 4, with 15 bases in between. The germline V gene encodes CDR1 SGHRS and CDR2 YFSETQ. The CDR3 protein is CASSFGPSDGETQYF. For the CDR3, the DNA is TGCGCCAGCAGCTTCGGCCCGTCGGACGGAGAGACCCAGTACTTC.

This sequence joins TRBV7-6 and TRBJ1-1; D not resolved. The CDR3 is made up of 11 amino acids. Per the germline V gene, CDR1 is SGHVS and CDR2 is FNYEAQ. V lost 9 bases and J lost 2, with 7 bases in between. The CDR3 is CASRENTEAFF. DNA of the CDR3: TGTGCCAGTAGGGAAAACACTGAAGCTTTCTTT.

DNA of the CDR3: TGTGCCAGCAGTGAGGCATTTACCTACGAGCAGTACTTC. Amino acid sequence: CASSEAFTYEQYF. The chain is built from TRBV27 and TRBJ2-7; D not certain. Germline CDR1 is MNHEY and CDR2 is SMNVEV (reference sequence). V lost 5 bases to trimming and J lost 2 bases, with 10 bases between them. The CDR3 covers 13 residues.

The chain couples TRBV27 to TRBJ2-7; D gene ambiguous. This CDR3 is 13 amino acids long. Germline CDR1 is MNHEY and CDR2 is SMNVEV (reference sequence). Trimming took 5 bases from V and 0 from J, leaving 8 bases between them. The CDR3 spells CASSRSVSYEQYF. CDR3 nucleotide sequence: TGTGCCAGCAGTCGTTCGGTCTCCTACGAGCAGTACTTC.

The V call is TRBV9, the J call TRBJ2-3; D is ambiguous. V was cut by 0 bases and J by 4 bases, with 6 bases left in between. This CDR3 is built from 13 residues. Germline CDR1 is SGDLS and CDR2 is YYNGEE. CDR3 loop: CASSVEVPDTQYF. DNA of the CDR3: TGTGCCAGCAGCGTAGAAGTCCCAGATACGCAGTATTTT.

The chain uses TRBV19 and TRBJ2-6, with TRBD1 matching over 7 bases. Trimming cost V 10 bases and J 0 bases; bases outside gene matches: 12. The CDR3 is 17 residues long. Germline loops: CDR1 LNHDA, CDR2 SQIVND (reference sequence). This chain's CDR3 is CATNTYRGSSGANVLTF. As DNA, the CDR3 is TGTGCCACGAACACCTACAGGGGCAGCTCTGGGGCCAACGTCCTGACTTTC. Together with reference TRBV19 and TRBJ2-6, the CDR3 gives the full variable domain: DGGITQSPKYLFRKEGQNVTLSCEQNLNHDAMYWYRQDPGQGLRLIYYSQIVNDFQKGDIAEGYSVSREKKESFPLTVTSAQKNPTAFYLCATNTYRGSSGANVLTFGAGSRLTVL.

J is TRBJ2-7 and V is TRBV7-8; TRBD1 aligns across 10 bases. V lost 4 bases, J lost 7 bases, and 10 bases stayed unmatched. CDR3 length: 15 residues. CDR1 and CDR2 (germline): SGHVS, FQNEAQ. Here the CDR3 DNA reads TGTGCCAGCAGCTCCCGGGGACAGGGGAGTGGGGAGCAGTACTTC. Encoded protein: CASSSRGQGSGEQYF.

The chain uses TRBV15 and TRBJ2-1, with a tentative D call TRBD2 (7 bases). The CDR3 is made up of 14 amino acids. Looked up from germline, CDR1 is LNHNV and CDR2 is YYDKDF (reference sequence). The V end was cut by 0 bases, the J end by 6 bases, with 9 bases between. In nucleotides, the CDR3 is TGTGCCACCAGCAGAGATAGGGGGGGCAATGAGCAGTTCTTC. This translates into CATSRDRGGNEQFF. Variable domain in full (rest from reference TRBV15 and TRBJ2-1): DAMVIQNPRYQVTQFGKPVTLSCSQTLNHNVMYWYQQKSSQAPKLLFHYYDKDFNNEADTPDNFQSRRPNTSFCFLDIRSPGLGDTAMYLCATSRDRGGNEQFFGPGTRLTVL.

The CDR3 sequence: CASSLDPIRSDTQYF. In DNA, the CDR3 is TGTGCCAGCAGCTTAGACCCCATACGCTCAGATACGCAGTATTTT. This chain links TRBV11-2 with TRBJ2-3; the D is unclear. Germline CDR1 reads SGHAT; CDR2 reads FQNNGV. This CDR3 has 15 residues. With 0 bases removed from V and 4 bases from J, the gap between germline ends came to 11 bases.

This clone was counted between two and nine times. The chain is built from TRBV5-1 and TRBJ2-2, with 9 bases aligning to TRBD1. The CDR3 runs 14 residues. The V gene's germline CDR1 is SGHRS and CDR2 YFSETQ. The trim removed 4 bases at V and 6 bases at J, leaving 4 bases unmatched. CDR3 residues: CASSDTGGSGELFF. The CDR3 DNA reads TGCGCCAGCAGCGATACAGGGGGCTCCGGGGAGCTGTTTTTT.

The chain employs TRBV6-5 and TRBJ2-3; 10 nucleotides align to TRBD2. Germline-derived CDR1 and CDR2 are MNHEY and SVGAGI. Trimming at V came to 4 bases and at J to 3 bases, leaving 7 bases not matched to a gene. The CDR3 runs 16 residues. CDR3 in DNA: TGTGCCAGCAGTTCCTTAGCGGGGGGAGGAACAGATACGCAGTATTTT. This translates into CASSSLAGGGTDTQYF.

This clone was detected only a few times. CDR3 sequence (DNA): TGCAGTGTAACAGGGGACACTGAAGCTTTCTTT. Translating it yields CSVTGDTEAFF. The chain combines TRBV20-1 with TRBJ1-1, with 7 positions matching TRBD1. J was trimmed by 3 bases and V by 7 bases; bases with no gene match: 2. This CDR3 has 11 amino acids. The V gene's germline CDR1 is DFQATT and CDR2 SNEGSKA (reference sequence).

This chain joins TRBV12-5 and TRBJ1-3, with D perhaps TRBD1 (6 bases). The germline V gene encodes CDR1 LGHNT and CDR2 FRNRAP. The CDR3 loop spans 12 amino acids. Trimming stripped 6 bases from V and 8 bases from J, with 11 bases between. The CDR3 bases are TGTGCTAGTGGCGAGGGGGGACACACCATATATTTT. This codes for CASGEGGHTIYF.

V gene TRBV10-3 combines with J gene TRBJ2-3; perhaps TRBD1 as D (6 bases). The CDR3 is 15 amino acids. V lost 6 bases, J lost 3 bases, and 16 bases lay in between. CDR1 is ENHRY, CDR2 SYGVKD, per germline. CDR3 in DNA: TGTGCCATCAGGGAGACCGGGACACAGACAGATACGCAGTATTTT. This translates into CAIRETGTQTDTQYF.

The rearrangement uses TRBV28 and TRBJ1-5; D possibly corresponds to TRBD1 (5 bases). Per the germline V gene, CDR1 is MDHEN and CDR2 is SYDVKM. Trimming took 5 bases from V and 6 from J, leaving 23 bases between them. CDR3 length equals 17 residues. CDR3 residues: CASSPTGQGRFAQPQHF. DNA of the CDR3: TGTGCCAGCAGTCCCACAGGCCAGGGTAGATTTGCTCAGCCCCAGCATTTT. Filled out from reference TRBV28 and TRBJ1-5, the complete variable domain reads DVKVTQSSRYLVKRTGEKVFLECVQDMDHENMFWYRQDPGLGLRLIYFSYDVKMKEKGDIPEGYSVSREKKERFSLILESASTNQTSMYLCASSPTGQGRFAQPQHFGDGTRLSIL.

V is TRBV19 and J is TRBJ2-2; TRBD1 agrees at 7 bases. There are 15 residues in the CDR3. CDR1 and CDR2 (germline): LNHDA, SQIVND (reference sequence). Unmatched junction bases numbered 10, after V lost 5 bases and J lost 7 bases. The CDR3 nucleotides are TGTGCCAGTAGTTACCTACAGGGGCACGGCGGGGAGCTGTTTTTT. The encoded protein is CASSYLQGHGGELFF.

The chain is built from TRBV9 and TRBJ2-3; 8 bases map to TRBD2. The CDR3 spans 12 residues. Losses at the gene ends were 8 bases for V and 6 bases for J; bases not matched to a gene: 5. CDR1 is SGDLS and CDR2 is YYNGEE in the germline V gene. DNA for the CDR3: TGTGCCAGTACCGGGACTAGGGATACGCAGTATTTT. It encodes CASTGTRDTQYF.